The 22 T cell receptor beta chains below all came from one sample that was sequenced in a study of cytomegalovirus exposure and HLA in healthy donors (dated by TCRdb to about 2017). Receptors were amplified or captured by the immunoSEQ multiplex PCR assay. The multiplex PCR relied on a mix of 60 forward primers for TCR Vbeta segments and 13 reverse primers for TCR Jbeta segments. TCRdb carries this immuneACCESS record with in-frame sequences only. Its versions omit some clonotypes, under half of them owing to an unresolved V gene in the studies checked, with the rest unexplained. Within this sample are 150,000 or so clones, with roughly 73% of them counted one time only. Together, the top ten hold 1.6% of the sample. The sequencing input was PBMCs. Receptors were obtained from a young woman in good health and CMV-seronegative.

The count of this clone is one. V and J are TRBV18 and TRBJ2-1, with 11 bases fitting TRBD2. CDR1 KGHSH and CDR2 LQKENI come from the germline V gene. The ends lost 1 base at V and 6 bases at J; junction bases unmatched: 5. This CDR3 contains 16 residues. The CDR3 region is CASSPRLAGGPNEQFF. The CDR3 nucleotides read TGTGCCAGCTCACCACGTCTAGCGGGAGGTCCCAATGAGCAGTTCTTC.

The CDR3 protein is CASSSFTGQGATYEQYF. The DNA of the CDR3 is TGTGCCAGCAGCTCATTCACCGGACAGGGGGCGACCTACGAGCAGTACTTC. This rearrangement joins TRBV5-6 to TRBJ2-5, with TRBD1 identical over 11 bases. The DNA end is more similar to TRBJ2-7, so the J call may be wrong. The CDR3 loop spans 17 amino acids. Germline CDR1 reads SGHDT; CDR2 reads YYEEEE.

The CDR3 reads CASSLGQVEDTIYF. CDR3 sequence (DNA): TGCGCCAGCAGCTTGGGCCAGGTGGAAGACACCATATATTTT. The chain couples TRBV5-1 to TRBJ1-3, with unresolved D. Per germline, CDR1 SGHRS and CDR2 YFSETQ. The CDR3 has 14 residues. Trimming shortened V by 0 bases and J by 8 bases, and 12 bases separated the two germline ends.

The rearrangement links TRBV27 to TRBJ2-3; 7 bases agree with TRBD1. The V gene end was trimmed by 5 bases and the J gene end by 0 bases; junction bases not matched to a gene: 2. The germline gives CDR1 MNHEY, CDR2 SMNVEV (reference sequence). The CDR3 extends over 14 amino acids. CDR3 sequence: CASSQDRSTDTQYF. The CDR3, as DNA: TGTGCCAGCAGTCAGGACAGGAGCACAGATACGCAGTATTTT.

The CDR3 bases are TGTGCCAGCAGTGCGGCGGGGGGGCGTACCACTGAAGCTTTCTTT. Protein product: CASSAAGGRTTEAFF. The gene calls are TRBV25-1 and TRBJ1-1, with D possibly TRBD1 on 6 matching bases. The V gene lost 4 bases and the J gene lost 4 bases, with 16 bases spanning the gap. This CDR3 spans 15 amino acids. Per germline, CDR1 MGHDK and CDR2 SYGVNS.

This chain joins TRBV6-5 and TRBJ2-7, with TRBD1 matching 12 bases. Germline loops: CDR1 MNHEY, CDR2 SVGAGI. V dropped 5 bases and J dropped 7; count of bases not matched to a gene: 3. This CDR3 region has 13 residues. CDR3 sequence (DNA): TGTGCCAGCAGTCGGGACAGGGGGCGGGAGCAGTACTTC. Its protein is CASSRDRGREQYF.

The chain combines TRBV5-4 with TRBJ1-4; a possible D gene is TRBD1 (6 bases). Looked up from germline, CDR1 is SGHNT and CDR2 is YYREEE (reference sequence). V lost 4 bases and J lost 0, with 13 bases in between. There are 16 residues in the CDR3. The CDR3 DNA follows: TGTGCCAGCAGCCTTACAGGGATTGCAACTAATGAAAAACTGTTTTTT. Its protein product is CASSLTGIATNEKLFF. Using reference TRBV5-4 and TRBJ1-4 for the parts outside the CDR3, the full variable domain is ETGVTQSPTHLIKTRGQQVTLRCSSQSGHNTVSWYQQALGQGPQFIFQYYREEENGRGNFPPRFSGLQFPNYSSELNVNALELDDSALYLCASSLTGIATNEKLFFGSGTQLSVL.

CDR3 bases: TGTGCCAGCAACGGAGGGGATAATGAAAAACTGTTTTTT. This translates into CASNGGDNEKLFF. The chain combines TRBV28 with TRBJ1-4, with TRBD1 as a possible D gene (5 bases). V was shortened by 7 bases and J by 4 bases, with 10 bases between the two germline ends. Germline V CDR1 and CDR2: MDHEN, SYDVKM. The CDR3 runs 13 residues.

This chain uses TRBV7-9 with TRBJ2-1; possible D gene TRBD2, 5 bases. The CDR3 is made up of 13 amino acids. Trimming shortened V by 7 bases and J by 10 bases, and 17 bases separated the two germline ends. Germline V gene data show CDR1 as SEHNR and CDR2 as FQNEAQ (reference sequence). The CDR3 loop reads CASTPLSRGEQFF. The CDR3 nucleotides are TGTGCCAGCACCCCTTTGTCCCGCGGGGAGCAGTTCTTC.

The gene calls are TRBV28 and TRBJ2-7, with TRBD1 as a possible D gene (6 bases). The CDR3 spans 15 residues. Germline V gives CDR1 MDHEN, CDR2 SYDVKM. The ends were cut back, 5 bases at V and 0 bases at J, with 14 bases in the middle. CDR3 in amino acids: CASSPTGTPSYEQYF. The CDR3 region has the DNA TGTGCCAGCAGTCCCACCGGGACACCCTCCTACGAGCAGTACTTC.

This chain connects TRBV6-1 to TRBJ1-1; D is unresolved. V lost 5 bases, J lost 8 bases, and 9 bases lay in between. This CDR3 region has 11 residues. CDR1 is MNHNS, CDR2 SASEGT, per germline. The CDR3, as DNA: TGTGCCAGCAGTTATAGGGAGGAAGCTTTCTTT. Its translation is CASSYREEAFF.

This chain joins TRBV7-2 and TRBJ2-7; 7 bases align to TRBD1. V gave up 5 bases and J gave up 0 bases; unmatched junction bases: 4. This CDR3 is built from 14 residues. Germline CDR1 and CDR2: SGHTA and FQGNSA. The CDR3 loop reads CASSVDRLSYEQYV. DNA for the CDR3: TGTGCCAGCAGCGTGGACAGGCTCTCCTACGAGCAGTACGTC.

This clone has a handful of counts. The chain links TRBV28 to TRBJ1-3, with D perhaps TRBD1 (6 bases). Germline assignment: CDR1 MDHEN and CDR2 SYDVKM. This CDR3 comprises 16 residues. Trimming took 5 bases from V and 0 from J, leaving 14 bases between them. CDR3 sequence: CASSPIDRISGNTIYF. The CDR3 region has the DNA TGTGCCAGCAGTCCGATTGACAGGATCTCTGGAAACACCATATATTTT.

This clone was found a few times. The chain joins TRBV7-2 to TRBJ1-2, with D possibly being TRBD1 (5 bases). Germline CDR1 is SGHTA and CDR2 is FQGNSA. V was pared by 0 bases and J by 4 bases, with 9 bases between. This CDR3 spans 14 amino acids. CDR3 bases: TGTGCCAGCAGCTTAGCGCAGGGCCCCTATGGCTACACCTTC. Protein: CASSLAQGPYGYTF.

Here the CDR3 reads CASSSGGETQYF. CDR3 nucleotide sequence: TGTGCCAGCAGTTCGGGGGGAGAGACCCAGTACTTC. The chain uses TRBV27 and TRBJ2-5; 7 bases line up with TRBD2. The J segment lost 4 bases and the V segment lost 4 bases, leaving 0 bases of the junction unmatched. The CDR3 is 12 residues long. CDR1 and CDR2 (germline): MNHEY, SMNVEV (reference sequence).

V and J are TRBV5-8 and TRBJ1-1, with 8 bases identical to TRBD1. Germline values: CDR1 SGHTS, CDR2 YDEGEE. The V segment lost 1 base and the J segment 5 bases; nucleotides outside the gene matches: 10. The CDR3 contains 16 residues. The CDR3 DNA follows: TGTGCCAGCAGCTTGAGGTTGAACAGGGGGAGGACTGAAGCTTTCTTT. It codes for CASSLRLNRGRTEAFF.

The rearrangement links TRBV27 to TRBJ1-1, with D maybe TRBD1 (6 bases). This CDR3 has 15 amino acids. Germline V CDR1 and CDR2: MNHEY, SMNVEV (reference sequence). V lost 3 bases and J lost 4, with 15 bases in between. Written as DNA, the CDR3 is TGTGCCAGCAGTTTTGGGATAGGGGGATCCACTGAAGCTTTCTTT. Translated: CASSFGIGGSTEAFF.

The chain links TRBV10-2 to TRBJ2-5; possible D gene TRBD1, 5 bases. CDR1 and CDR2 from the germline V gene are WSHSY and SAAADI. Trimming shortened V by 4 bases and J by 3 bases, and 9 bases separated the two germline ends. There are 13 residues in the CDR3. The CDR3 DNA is TGCGCCAGCAGTGGACAGACAAAAGAGACCCAGTACTTC. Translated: CASSGQTKETQYF.

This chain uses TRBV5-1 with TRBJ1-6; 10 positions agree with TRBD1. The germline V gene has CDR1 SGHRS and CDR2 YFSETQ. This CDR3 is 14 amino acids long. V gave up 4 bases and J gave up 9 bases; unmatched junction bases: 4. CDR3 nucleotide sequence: TGCGCCAGCAGCATTGGACAGGGGGGTTCACCCCTCCACTTT. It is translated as CASSIGQGGSPLHF.

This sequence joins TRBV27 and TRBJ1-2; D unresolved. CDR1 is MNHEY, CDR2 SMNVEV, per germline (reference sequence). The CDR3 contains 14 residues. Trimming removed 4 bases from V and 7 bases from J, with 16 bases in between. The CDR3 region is CASSWRQKRGGYTF. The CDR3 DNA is TGTGCCAGCAGTTGGAGGCAAAAAAGAGGTGGCTACACCTTC.

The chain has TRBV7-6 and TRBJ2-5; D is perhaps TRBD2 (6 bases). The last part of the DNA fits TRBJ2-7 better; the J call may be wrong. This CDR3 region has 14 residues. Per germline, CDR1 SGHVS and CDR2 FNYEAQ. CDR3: CASSLSAGRNEQYF. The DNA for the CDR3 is TGTGCCAGCAGCTTATCGGCAGGGAGGAACGAGCAGTACTTC.

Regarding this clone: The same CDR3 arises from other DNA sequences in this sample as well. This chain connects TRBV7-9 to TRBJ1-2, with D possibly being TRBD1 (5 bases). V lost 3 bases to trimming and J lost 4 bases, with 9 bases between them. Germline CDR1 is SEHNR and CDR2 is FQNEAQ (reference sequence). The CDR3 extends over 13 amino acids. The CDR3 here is CASSFGQGYGYTF. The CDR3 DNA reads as TGTGCCAGCAGCTTCGGGCAGGGCTATGGCTACACCTTC.